These 5 T cell receptor beta chains were all obtained from the same sample, sequenced in a study of vaccination effects on CD4 cells after COVID-19. Prior to sequencing, the ViraFEST assay stimulated PBMC with viral peptide pools, which expanded the antigen-specific CD4+ T cells. It was after nine to eleven days of culture that CD4+ T cells were isolated. Participants completed two doses of the BNT162b2 or mRNA-1273 vaccine. The antigens for these receptors are not known. Here immunoSEQ multiplex PCR was the method, and the copy in TCRdb shows in-frame clones only, minus some. The table lists about 24,000 clones, less than 75% of them singletons. The specimen was CD4+ T cells from PBMCs cultured with SARS-CoV-2 spike peptides, collected after COVID-19 vaccination. The receptor set was obtained from a human donor who received a COVID-19 vaccine.

CDR3 in amino acids: CASSLGGGGNEKLFF. In nucleotides, the CDR3 is TGTGCCAGCAGCTTAGGAGGGGGGGGAAATGAAAAACTGTTTTTT. The chain joins TRBV7-8 to TRBJ1-4; a weak D match, TRBD1 (6 bases). Germline CDR1 is SGHVS and CDR2 is FQNEAQ. V gave up 1 base and J gave up 5 bases, with 11 bases separating them. The CDR3 has 15 amino acids.

The chain uses TRBV5-1 and TRBJ2-7, with TRBD2 as a possible D gene (6 bases). Trimming removed 0 bases at V and 2 bases at J, with 15 bases between. The CDR3 has 16 amino acids. Germline V gene sequence: CDR1 SGHRS, CDR2 YFSETQ. The CDR3 DNA reads TGCGCCAGCAGCTTGGCCGGGACGGGAGACCCCTACGAGCAGTACTTC. Translation: CASSLAGTGDPYEQYF.

The V and J genes are TRBV19 and TRBJ2-7; D is uncertain. Per germline, CDR1 LNHDA and CDR2 SQIVND (reference sequence). The CDR3 runs 13 residues. V was clipped by 5 bases and J by 0 bases, with 8 bases between them. The CDR3 DNA sequence: TGTGCCAGTAGTGAGATAAGCTCCTACGAGCAGTACTTC. Its protein product is CASSEISSYEQYF.

This clone was detected only once. This chain uses TRBV28 with TRBJ1-2; a weak D match, TRBD1 (5 bases). The germline V and J ends were trimmed by 3 bases and 8 bases, with 13 bases remaining between them. Germline CDR1 MDHEN, CDR2 SYDVKM. The CDR3 is 13 residues long. DNA of the CDR3: TGTGCCAGCAGTTTGGTCAGGGAGCGCGGCTACACCTTC. This codes for CASSLVRERGYTF.

The chain is built from TRBV5-1 and TRBJ2-7, with TRBD2 matching over 8 bases. The CDR3 consists of 20 residues. Germline V gives CDR1 SGHRS, CDR2 YFSETQ. V lost 0 bases, J lost 4 bases, and 21 bases stayed unmatched. The CDR3 DNA sequence: TGCGCCAGCAGCTTGGCCTTCGGGGCTAGCGGGCATGTGGGAACTTACGAGCAGTACTTC. Encoded protein: CASSLAFGASGHVGTYEQYF.